One sample yielded the 27 T cell receptor beta chains listed below, sequenced in a study of vaccination effects on CD4 cells after COVID-19. Measured with immunoSEQ multiplex PCR; TCRdb has only the in-frame clones, and not every one. The sample includes 60,000 to 85,000 clones, 74% of them seen just once. No antigen has been assigned to these receptors. Using viral peptide pools, the ViraFEST assay grew out antigen-specific CD4+ T cells prior to sequencing. Culturing for around 10 days preceded CD4+ T cell isolation. Participants each got two BNT162b2 or mRNA-1273 vaccine doses. The sequences come from CD4+ T cells from PBMCs cultured with HCoV-229E spike peptides, collected after COVID-19 vaccination. The source of these receptors is a human donor who received a COVID-19 vaccine.

The chain has TRBV4-2 and TRBJ2-2; a possible D gene is TRBD1 (6 bases). Deletions cut 3 bases from V and 1 base from J, with 12 bases between. CDR1 LGHNA and CDR2 YNFKEQ come from the germline V gene. This CDR3 region has 16 residues. CDR3 in amino acids: CASSQGTLENTGELFF. The CDR3 DNA is TGTGCCAGCAGCCAGGGGACATTAGAGAACACCGGGGAGCTGTTTTTT.

V gene TRBV30 combines with J gene TRBJ1-1; D ambiguous. CDR3 length: 10 amino acids. Germline lookup yields CDR1 GTSNPN and CDR2 SVGIG (reference sequence). Trimming pared 7 bases from V and 8 bases from J, leaving 11 bases between. Written as DNA, the CDR3 is TGTGCCTACTCGGACGTGGAAGCTTTCTTT. Protein product: CAYSDVEAFF.

The chain employs TRBV21-1 and TRBJ1-2; the table names TRBD1, a call not compared with the DNA. TRBV21-1 is shown as a pseudogene. The CDR3 sequence is 14 residues long. CDR3 sequence: CASSNQGTGNGYTF. The CDR3 DNA is TGTGCCAGCAGCAATCAAGGGACAGGGAATGGCTACACCTTC.

This rearrangement joins TRBV11-3 to TRBJ2-3; D is perhaps TRBD1 or TRBD2 (6 bases each). Trimming removed 5 bases at V and 0 bases at J, with 12 bases between. CDR3 length: 15 amino acids. Germline CDR1 and CDR2: SGHNT and YENEEA. CDR3 nucleotides: TGTGCCAGCAGCCCCGGGGGCGCGAGCACAGATACGCAGTATTTT. It codes for CASSPGGASTDTQYF.

The chain uses TRBV28 and TRBJ2-7; the match to TRBD1 covers 7 bases. Per germline, CDR1 MDHEN and CDR2 SYDVKM. The V segment lost 5 bases and the J segment 1 base; nucleotides outside the gene matches: 8. The CDR3 has 15 residues. DNA for the CDR3: TGTGCCAGCAGTCCCACGGGACAGATTTCCTACGAGCAGTACGTC. Amino acids: CASSPTGQISYEQYV.

A few counts support this clone. This chain joins TRBV10-2 and TRBJ2-7; D is perhaps TRBD1 (6 bases). CDR3 size: 12 residues. The V gene lost 6 bases and the J gene lost 12 bases, with 18 bases spanning the gap. Germline loops: CDR1 WSHSY, CDR2 SAAADI. Written as DNA, the CDR3 is TGCGCCAGCAGGGATAGACAGGCCACCTTGTACGTC. As protein: CASRDRQATLYV.

This chain connects TRBV6-5 to TRBJ2-6; maybe TRBD2 (6 bases). With 8 bases removed from V and 5 bases from J, the gap between germline ends came to 13 bases. The CDR3 is 14 amino acids. The germline V gene encodes CDR1 MNHEY and CDR2 SVGAGI. The CDR3 coding sequence is TGTGCCAGCCGGGCGGGGTTCCGGGCCAACGTCCTGACTTTC. Protein sequence: CASRAGFRANVLTF.

The chain couples TRBV11-3 to TRBJ2-5, with TRBD2 as a possible D gene (6 bases). This CDR3 has 16 amino acids. Looked up from germline, CDR1 is SGHNT and CDR2 is YENEEA. Trimming left V 4 bases short and J 3 bases short, with 18 bases between. The CDR3 DNA reads TGTGCCAGCAGCTCCGGGAGCGGTTTAGGGGAAGAGACCCAGTACTTC. Residues: CASSSGSGLGEETQYF.

V gene TRBV18 combines with J gene TRBJ2-5; D is ambiguous. The CDR3 runs to 12 residues. V gave up 3 bases and J gave up 4 bases, with 6 bases separating them. Germline V gene lookup returns CDR1 KGHSH and CDR2 LQKENI. The chain's CDR3 is CASSPLRETQYF. The CDR3 nucleotides are TGTGCCAGCTCACCGTTGCGAGAGACCCAGTACTTC.

This clone was seen more than once but under ten times. This chain connects TRBV28 to TRBJ2-7; no clear D gene. Per germline, CDR1 MDHEN and CDR2 SYDVKM. Trimming took 2 bases from V and 5 from J, leaving 10 bases between them. This CDR3 has 13 amino acids. The CDR3: CASSLPSEDEQYV. Written as DNA, the CDR3 is TGTGCCAGCAGTTTACCCTCGGAAGACGAGCAGTACGTC.

As regards this clone: At the DNA level, this CDR3 is encoded by other sequences in the same sample as well. The rearrangement links TRBV18 to TRBJ1-1; D unresolved. V gave up 6 bases and J gave up 2 bases, with 10 bases separating them. Germline values: CDR1 KGHSH, CDR2 LQKENI. CDR3 length: 13 residues. CDR3 nucleotide sequence: TGTGCCAGCTCCCCGGACCTCAACACTGAAGCTTTCTTT. It is translated as CASSPDLNTEAFF. The full variable domain, rest sourced from reference TRBV18 and TRBJ1-1, is NAGVMQNPRHLVRRRGQEARLRCSPMKGHSHVYWYRQLPEEGLKFMVYLQKENIIDESGMPKERFSAEFPKEGPSILRIQQVVRGDSAAYFCASSPDLNTEAFFGQGTRLTVV.

The chain combines TRBV6-5 with TRBJ1-2, with 7 bases fitting TRBD1. Germline assignment: CDR1 MNHEY and CDR2 SVGAGI. The CDR3 has 14 residues. J gave up 8 bases and V 6 bases, and 12 bases lay outside the gene matches. CDR3: CASRRTGGLWGYTF. The CDR3 nucleotides are TGTGCCAGCAGGAGGACAGGAGGCCTCTGGGGCTACACCTTC.

The rearrangement joins TRBV6-2 or TRBV6-3 to TRBJ1-3, with 11 bases matching TRBD1. There are 17 residues in the CDR3. V lost 4 bases, J lost 4 bases, and 9 bases stayed unmatched. Germline V gene data show CDR1 as MNHEY and CDR2 as SVGEGT. The CDR3 bases are TGTGCCAGCAGTTCCCTCCGGGACAGGGGGAGAGGAAACACCATATATTTT. Translation gives CASSSLRDRGRGNTIYF.

The gene calls are TRBV14 and TRBJ1-2; no clear D. With 1 base removed from V and 1 base from J, the gap between germline ends came to 10 bases. Germline-derived CDR1 and CDR2 are SGHDN and FVKESK. This CDR3 has 15 residues. The CDR3 DNA is TGTGCCAGCAGCCAAGCCCGGACCGGTAACTATGGCTACACCTTC. As protein: CASSQARTGNYGYTF.

The rearrangement joins TRBV2 to TRBJ1-2; no clear D gene. Trimming removed 2 bases at V and 0 bases at J, with 7 bases between. Germline V gene lookup returns CDR1 SNHLY and CDR2 FYNNEI. This CDR3 has 14 amino acids. The CDR3 nucleotides are TGTGCCAGCAGTGAAAGGGTAGCTAACTATGGCTACACCTTC. Translating gives CASSERVANYGYTF. Based on the CDR3 plus reference TRBV2 and TRBJ1-2, the full variable domain is EPEVTQTPSHQVTQMGQEVILRCVPISNHLYFYWYRQILGQKVEFLVSFYNNEISEKSEIFDDQFSVERPDGSNFTLKIRSTKLEDSAMYFCASSERVANYGYTFGSGTRLTVV.

The chain combines TRBV29-1 with TRBJ1-4; no definite D call. The CDR3 is 13 amino acids. Deletions cut 5 bases from V and 4 bases from J, with 11 bases between. Germline CDR1 and CDR2: SQVTM and ANQGSEA. CDR3 residues: CSVRRVLNEKLFF. CDR3 DNA sequence: TGCAGCGTTAGGCGAGTTCTTAATGAAAAACTGTTTTTT.

The gene calls are TRBV19 and TRBJ1-2, with D possibly TRBD1 on 6 matching bases. V dropped 8 bases and J dropped 5 bases, with 18 bases sitting between them. This CDR3 is built from 14 residues. The germline V gene encodes CDR1 LNHDA and CDR2 SQIVND (reference sequence). The CDR3 sequence: CASSQGGQFYGYTF. In DNA, the CDR3 is TGTGCCAGTTCCCAGGGAGGACAGTTTTATGGCTACACCTTC. Using reference TRBV19 and TRBJ1-2 for the parts outside the CDR3, the full variable domain is DGGITQSPKYLFRKEGQNVTLSCEQNLNHDAMYWYRQDPGQGLRLIYYSQIVNDFQKGDIAEGYSVSREKKESFPLTVTSAQKNPTAFYLCASSQGGQFYGYTFGSGTRLTVV.

This chain connects TRBV5-4 to TRBJ2-5, with 10 bases that match TRBD2. Germline V CDR1 and CDR2: SGHNT, YYREEE (reference sequence). This CDR3 comprises 15 residues. V lost 1 base and J lost 5; bases outside the gene matches: 5. The CDR3 bases are TGTGCCAGCAGCTTGATAGCGGGGGGATTCGAGACCCAGTACTTC. This encodes CASSLIAGGFETQYF.

The V call is TRBV3-1 (or the pseudogene TRBV3-2), the J call TRBJ2-4; 7 bases are a match to TRBD1. The germline gives CDR1 LGHDT, CDR2 YNNKEL (reference sequence). This CDR3 region has 13 residues. Trimming cost V 0 bases and J 8 bases; bases outside gene matches: 1. The CDR3 DNA follows: TGTGCCAGCAGCCAAGATAGGGGGCACATTCAGTACTTC. Translating gives CASSQDRGHIQYF.

The CDR3 sequence: CATRAGIAKNIQYF. DNA for the CDR3: TGTGCCACCAGGGCGGGAATAGCCAAAAACATTCAGTACTTC. V gene TRBV10-3 combines with J gene TRBJ2-4, with D possibly matching TRBD2 (6 bases). Trimming took off 10 bases at V and 0 bases at J, with 13 bases between the two ends. This CDR3 contains 14 residues. Germline CDR1 and CDR2: ENHRY and SYGVKD.

The V and J genes are TRBV5-1 and TRBJ2-1, with D unclear. The V end lost 9 bases, the J end lost 5 bases, and 18 bases lay between the germline ends. The CDR3 is made up of 14 amino acids. Looked up from germline, CDR1 is SGHRS and CDR2 is YFSETQ. CDR3 DNA: TGCGCCACCCAGGCTTTGGGGTTCGACAATGAGCAGTTCTTC. Residues: CATQALGFDNEQFF.

In its sample, this clone was seen a few times. The chain combines TRBV7-3 with TRBJ2-1; D is perhaps TRBD2 (7 bases). This CDR3 comprises 11 residues. V lost 4 bases, J lost 12 bases, and 10 bases lay in between. Germline V gene data show CDR1 as SGHTA and CDR2 as FQGTGA. CDR3 nucleotides: TGTGCCAGCAGCTCAGGGGAGGGGCAGTTCTTC. It translates to CASSSGEGQFF. Variable domain in full (rest from reference TRBV7-3 and TRBJ2-1): GAGVSQTPSNKVTEKGKYVELRCDPISGHTALYWYRQSLGQGPEFLIYFQGTGAADDSGLPNDRFFAVRPEGSVSTLKIQRTERGDSAVYLCASSSGEGQFFGPGTRLTVL.

The chain joins TRBV6-6 to TRBJ1-6; D not certain. This CDR3 has 14 amino acids. V lost 2 bases to trimming and J lost 7 bases, with 9 bases between them. In germline, CDR1 is MNHNY, CDR2 SVGAGI (reference sequence). The CDR3 DNA sequence: TGTGCCAGCAGTTACCGTCAGGCAAATTCACCCCTCCACTTT. The encoded protein is CASSYRQANSPLHF.

This clone was seen more than once but under ten times. The chain employs TRBV3-1 (or the pseudogene TRBV3-2) and TRBJ1-6; weak D call: TRBD1 (6 bases). V was shortened by 4 bases and J by 11 bases, with 9 bases between the two germline ends. The CDR3 covers 12 residues. CDR1 is LGHDT and CDR2 is YNNKEL in the germline V gene (reference sequence). CDR3 nucleotide sequence: TGTGCCAGCAGCCGACAGGCCACACCCCTCCACTTT. It is translated as CASSRQATPLHF.

This rearrangement joins TRBV5-4 to TRBJ1-1; no clear D gene. The V gene's germline CDR1 is SGHNT and CDR2 YYREEE (reference sequence). V was trimmed by 4 bases and J by 2 bases, leaving 12 bases between them. This CDR3 comprises 14 residues. The CDR3 protein is CASSPGRTNTEAFF. CDR3 sequence (DNA): TGTGCCAGCAGCCCCGGTCGTACAAACACTGAAGCTTTCTTT. The variable domain in full, completed from reference TRBV5-4 and TRBJ1-1, reads ETGVTQSPTHLIKTRGQQVTLRCSSQSGHNTVSWYQQALGQGPQFIFQYYREEENGRGNFPPRFSGLQFPNYSSELNVNALELDDSALYLCASSPGRTNTEAFFGQGTRLTVV.

The rearrangement links TRBV6-5 to TRBJ2-6; D is unresolved. The CDR3 totals 15 residues. From germline, CDR1 is MNHEY and CDR2 SVGAGI. The V and J ends lost 8 bases and 0 bases respectively, with 11 bases between them. The CDR3 region is CASRKYGSGANVLTF. The CDR3, as DNA: TGTGCCAGCCGGAAGTATGGCTCTGGGGCCAACGTCCTGACTTTC.

This chain links TRBV5-6 with TRBJ1-1; D uncertain. CDR1 SGHDT and CDR2 YYEEEE come from the germline V gene. With 2 bases removed from V and 4 bases from J, the gap between germline ends came to 6 bases. The CDR3 is made up of 12 amino acids. The CDR3 coding sequence is TGTGCCAGCAGCTTTAGAGGCACTGAAGCTTTCTTT. Translated: CASSFRGTEAFF.